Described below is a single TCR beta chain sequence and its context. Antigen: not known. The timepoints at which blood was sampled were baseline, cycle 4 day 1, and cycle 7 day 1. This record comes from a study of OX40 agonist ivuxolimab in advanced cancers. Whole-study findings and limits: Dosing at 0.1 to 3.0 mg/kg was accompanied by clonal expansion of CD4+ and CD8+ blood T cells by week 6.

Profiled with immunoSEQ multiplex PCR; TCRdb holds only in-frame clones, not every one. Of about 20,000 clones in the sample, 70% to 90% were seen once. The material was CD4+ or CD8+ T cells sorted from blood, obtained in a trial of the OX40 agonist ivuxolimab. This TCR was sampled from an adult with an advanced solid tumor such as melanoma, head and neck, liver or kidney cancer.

In nucleotides, the CDR3 is TGTGCCAGCAGCGTAGCTTTCAGGACTAGCGCAGATACGCAGTATTTT. It specifies CASSVAFRTSADTQYF. The chain joins TRBV9 to TRBJ2-3, with TRBD2 matching over 9 bases. The CDR3 contains 16 residues. Germline CDR1 is SGDLS and CDR2 is YYNGEE. The J segment lost 4 bases and the V segment lost 0 bases, leaving 6 bases of the junction unmatched.